Below, 2 T cell receptor beta chains from the same sample are listed, as sequenced in a study of early T cells in non-severe SARS-CoV-2 infection. TCRdb reanalysed the 5' RACE reads using MiXCR and keeps one entry per CDR3 protein. The sample holds about 22,000 distinct CDR3 sequences, roughly 4% seen once. The source material was whole blood. Receptors originate from an adult who was a healthcare worker with PCR-confirmed SARS-CoV-2 infection or an uninfected control (not recorded which).

This clonotype occurred many times. The rearrangement joins TRBV2 to TRBJ1-1; D is perhaps TRBD1 (5 bases). V gave up 7 bases and J gave up 1 base, with 13 bases separating them. Germline V lookup: CDR1 SNHLY, CDR2 FYNNEI. The CDR3 totals 14 residues. Here the CDR3 reads CASTWAGPNTEAFF. CDR3 nucleotides: TGTGCCAGCACCTGGGCAGGGCCGAACACTGAAGCTTTCTTT.

This clonotype occurred many times. The V and J genes are TRBV7-8 and TRBJ2-4; no reliable D call. The germline V and J ends were trimmed by 0 bases and 9 bases, with 6 bases remaining between them. The CDR3 has 12 residues. CDR1 SGHVS and CDR2 FQNEAQ come from the germline V gene. The DNA for the CDR3 is TGTGCCAGCAGCTTAGCGGATCGCATTCAGTACTTC. Amino acid sequence: CASSLADRIQYF.